This T cell receptor beta chain comes out of a study of blood T cell repertoires in COVID-19 (dated by TCRdb to about 2020). With respect to the entire study: Samples from collaborators originated in the United States, Italy and Spain and spanned both the acute and convalescent phases of COVID-19. The material from the prospective study consisted of cDNA or gDNA derived from T cells, B-cell-depleted T cells, or PBMCs. The dataset comprised deeply sampled blood TCRbeta repertoires from subjects exposed to, actively infected with, or recovered from COVID-19. The repertoires were made available in a free public database intended to serve as a resource for research on the immune response to SARS-CoV-2. The samples were drawn from the first 160 participants of the ongoing ImmuneRACE study and from some 1,300 subjects provided by 6 global collaborators. A de-identified subject ID, COVID-19 status, age in years and sex were almost always included in the sample metadata. Where available, HLA class I and class II types were obtained from metadata supplied by the sample provider rather than from assay-based typing. The full study reports these points: The quantity of clinical and demographic metadata differed by source and by participant and was supplied without curation.

TCRbeta CDR3 regions were amplified from genomic DNA by means of the immunoSEQ Assay, a bias-controlled multiplex PCR. As for the authors' bioinformatics: The number of nucleated cells in each sample was estimated by amplification of reference gene primers within the assay. To quantify the absolute abundance of each unique TCRbeta CDR3 rearrangement, sequence reads were collapsed and filtered. For each sample, productive Simpson clonality was calculated as the square root of Simpson's diversity index over productive rearrangements. Drawn from immuneACCESS, this table holds only the in-frame rearrangements with V and J called that TCRdb kept. Clones are partly lost; checked studies trace under half to an unresolved V gene and leave the rest unexplained. The V and J calls and clone size are taken from that table; D and trimming were inferred from the DNA. The sample includes 200,000 to 300,000 clones, with about 80% observed a single time. The ten largest clones take up 3% to 3.5% of the sample.

Notes on this clone: Its cognate antigen has yet to be identified. No base quality values were provided; no much bigger clone lies one nucleotide off.

Inclusive of the bounding cysteine and phenylalanine, the CDR3 is 14 residues long. Left in the record is the CDR3 DNA by itself, 42 bases read in frame from the first base. Based on the germline V gene (reference sequence), the CDR1 and CDR2 sequences are DFQATT and SNEGSKA. The V end loses 3 bases and the J end loses 0 bases, and a stretch of 11 bases separates them. Whole blood was collected in K2EDTA tubes by collaborating institutions according to the institutions' own protocols. For TCRbeta analysis, collaborators shipped samples as frozen whole blood, isolated PBMCs, or DNA extracted from either of those sample types.

The receptor's source is a woman of 80 years or more with acute or convalescent COVID-19. Material for sequencing was peripheral blood. The chain joins TRBV20-1 to TRBJ1-1; the D gene is perhaps TRBD1, from 5 matching bases. Here the CDR3 is given as CSASWGSVNTEAFF. The bases read TGCAGTGCTAGTTGGGGCAGCGTGAACACTGAAGCTTTCTTT.